The 17 T cell receptor beta chains reported below all come from one sample, sequenced in a study of blood T cell repertoires in COVID-19. The assay was immunoSEQ multiplex PCR, and TCRdb's table has in-frame clones only and misses some. Of under 300,000 clones in the sample, about four fifths were seen once. The specimen was peripheral blood. These receptor sequences come from a woman aged 50 to 65 who had recovered from COVID-19.

The chain recombines TRBV19 with TRBJ1-3, with 7 bases that match TRBD1. CDR3 length: 16 residues. With 0 bases clipped from V and 0 bases from J, the junction kept 2 bases outside the gene matches. Germline-derived CDR1 and CDR2 are LNHDA and SQIVND (reference sequence). CDR3: CASSIDGDSSGNTIYF. The CDR3 DNA follows: TGTGCCAGTAGTATAGATGGGGACAGCTCTGGAAACACCATATATTTT.

This clone has just one count. The rearrangement joins TRBV2 to TRBJ2-5; D is unresolved. V was pared by 5 bases and J by 5 bases, with 9 bases between. The CDR3 has 12 amino acids. The V gene's germline CDR1 is SNHLY and CDR2 FYNNEI. The CDR3 DNA follows: TGTGCCAGCAGTTACACATGGGAGACCCAGTACTTC. It codes for CASSYTWETQYF.

This chain links TRBV29-1 with TRBJ2-2; possibly TRBD1 for D (5 bases). V lost 2 bases and J 3 bases, leaving 16 bases between the germline ends. The CDR3 consists of 16 residues. The germline V gene encodes CDR1 SQVTM and CDR2 ANQGSEA. CDR3 amino acids: CSVEPLETAYTGELFF. CDR3 bases: TGCAGCGTTGAACCGCTGGAGACAGCTTACACCGGGGAGCTGTTTTTT.

The genes are TRBV7-8 and TRBJ2-7, with 7 nucleotides matching TRBD1. CDR3 length equals 14 residues. The germline gives CDR1 SGHVS, CDR2 FQNEAQ. J lost 7 bases, V lost 3 bases, and 9 bases had no gene match. CDR3 in DNA: TGTGCCAGCAGCTTTACCCAGGGGGTAAGGGAGCAGTACTTC. It specifies CASSFTQGVREQYF.

This chain connects TRBV6-2 or TRBV6-3 to TRBJ2-7; D not resolved. The CDR3 consists of 15 residues. From germline, CDR1 is MNHEY and CDR2 SVGEGT. The V end lost 3 bases, the J end lost 3 bases, and 15 bases lay between the germline ends. CDR3 in amino acids: CASSYGWRQRYEQYF. DNA of the CDR3: TGTGCCAGCAGTTATGGGTGGCGTCAGCGCTACGAGCAGTACTTC.

V is TRBV5-1 and J is TRBJ2-6; D is possibly TRBD1 (5 bases). With 1 base removed from V and 0 bases from J, the gap between germline ends came to 11 bases. The CDR3 runs 17 residues. The germline CDR1 and CDR2 sequences are SGHRS and YFSETQ. The CDR3 reads CASSLNRQSSGANVLTF. DNA for the CDR3: TGCGCCAGCAGCTTGAACCGACAGAGCTCTGGGGCCAACGTCCTGACTTTC.

This chain links TRBV9 with TRBJ2-1, with 12 bases that match TRBD2. The CDR3 contains 16 residues. Germline V CDR1 and CDR2: SGDLS, YYNGEE. Unmatched junction bases numbered 3, after V lost 4 bases and J lost 1 base. Here the CDR3 DNA reads TGTGCCAGCAGCACCCTAGCGGGGGGGTCCTACAATGAGCAGTTCTTC. Translation: CASSTLAGGSYNEQFF.

With respect to this clone: Its ends do not fully match the called genes, so a read error is possible. The V and J genes are TRBV7-9 and TRBJ1-3; D is possibly TRBD1 (6 bases). Germline values: CDR1 SEHNR, CDR2 FQNEAQ (reference sequence). This CDR3 comprises 18 residues. CDR3 region: CASSVAGATLRAGNTIYF. In DNA, the CDR3 is TGTGCCAGCAGCGTAGCGGGGGCAACACTTCGGGCAGGAAACACCATATATTTT. The full variable domain, completed using reference TRBV7-9 and TRBJ1-3, is DTGVSQNPRHKITKRGQNVTFRCDPISEHNRLYWYRQTLGQGPEFLTYFQNEAQLEKSRLLSDRFSAERPKGSFSTLEIQRTEQGDSAMYLCASSVAGATLRAGNTIYFGEGSWLTVV.

DNA of the CDR3: TGTGCCACCAGCAGAGAACCTCGACAGGGGCAGCCCCAGCATTTT. Its translation: CATSREPRQGQPQHF. The chain links TRBV15 to TRBJ1-5; 8 bases map to TRBD1. Germline V lookup: CDR1 LNHNV, CDR2 YYDKDF (reference sequence). With 0 bases clipped from V and 7 bases from J, the junction kept 5 bases outside the gene matches. The CDR3 length is 15 residues.

Turning to this clone: Different DNA sequences within this sample yield the same CDR3. The CDR3 DNA sequence: TGTGCCAGCAGTTTCGGCGGGAGTGCAGATACGCAGTATTTT. This sequence encodes CASSFGGSADTQYF. The rearrangement joins TRBV28 to TRBJ2-3; 7 nucleotides line up with TRBD2. From germline, CDR1 is MDHEN and CDR2 SYDVKM. The junction had 4 bases not matched to a gene; V was cut back by 3 bases and J by 4 bases. This CDR3 is built from 14 residues.

This clone was detected a few times. CDR3 protein: CASSLAGTVVSPLHF. The CDR3 nucleotides read TGTGCCAGCAGCTTAGCTGGGACAGTAGTATCACCCCTCCACTTT. This chain links TRBV7-9 with TRBJ1-6; 7 positions match TRBD1. The J segment lost 10 bases and the V segment lost 0 bases, leaving 6 bases of the junction unmatched. This CDR3 is built from 15 residues. Germline V lookup: CDR1 SEHNR, CDR2 FQNEAQ (reference sequence). Looking up the rest from reference TRBV7-9 and TRBJ1-6 gives the full variable domain: DTGVSQNPRHKITKRGQNVTFRCDPISEHNRLYWYRQTLGQGPEFLTYFQNEAQLEKSRLLSDRFSAERPKGSFSTLEIQRTEQGDSAMYLCASSLAGTVVSPLHFGNGTRLTVT.

The CDR3 region has the DNA TGTGCCAGCAGCGGGGGACTAGTGGCGTACGAGCAGTACTTC. As protein: CASSGGLVAYEQYF. This chain joins TRBV9 and TRBJ2-7; 8 nucleotides line up with TRBD2. The trim removed 3 bases at V and 4 bases at J, leaving 6 bases unmatched. The CDR3 has 14 residues. From germline, CDR1 is SGDLS and CDR2 YYNGEE.

J is TRBJ1-1 and V is TRBV7-2, with 8 bases that match TRBD1. The germline gives CDR1 SGHTA, CDR2 FQGNSA. V dropped 0 bases and J dropped 11; count of bases not matched to a gene: 11. The CDR3 contains 15 residues. As DNA, the CDR3 is TGTGCCAGCAGCTTAGCTTATCCAGGGGGCTCTCGGGCTTTCTTT. Translating it yields CASSLAYPGGSRAFF.

The rearrangement joins TRBV4-1 to TRBJ2-5, with 11 bases aligning to TRBD1. V was pared by 4 bases and J by 5 bases, with 6 bases of the junction left unmatched. The CDR3 loop spans 15 amino acids. The germline gives CDR1 MGHRA, CDR2 YSYEKL. The CDR3 nucleotides read TGCGCCAGCAGCCCCGGACAGGGGGCCCGCGAGACCCAGTACTTC. Translating gives CASSPGQGARETQYF.

J is TRBJ1-3 and V is TRBV11-2; no clear D. Germline CDR1 reads SGHAT; CDR2 reads FQNNGV. The CDR3 length is 15 residues. V lost 6 bases to trimming and J lost 0 bases, with 12 bases between them. In nucleotides, the CDR3 is TGTGCCAGCAGGAAACCAGGACTCTCTGGAAACACCATATATTTT. Protein sequence: CASRKPGLSGNTIYF.

The rearrangement joins TRBV20-1 to TRBJ1-1; 7 bases fit TRBD1. The junction had 16 bases not matched to a gene; V was cut back by 3 bases and J by 3 bases. CDR1 is DFQATT and CDR2 is SNEGSKA in the germline V gene (reference sequence). This CDR3 is 17 amino acids long. CDR3 coding DNA: TGCAGTGCTAGTCGTTTTGGGGACAGAGAGATCTACACTGAAGCTTTCTTT. Protein sequence: CSASRFGDREIYTEAFF.

In DNA, the CDR3 is TGTGCCAGCAGCCCCCAGGTAGCGGGGGGATACAATGAGCAGTTCTTC. This sequence encodes CASSPQVAGGYNEQFF. The chain carries TRBV3-1 (or the pseudogene TRBV3-2) and TRBJ2-1; 10 positions match TRBD2. The CDR3 is made up of 16 amino acids. Germline V gives CDR1 LGHDT, CDR2 YNNKEL (reference sequence). The V segment lost 4 bases and the J segment 4 bases; nucleotides outside the gene matches: 7.